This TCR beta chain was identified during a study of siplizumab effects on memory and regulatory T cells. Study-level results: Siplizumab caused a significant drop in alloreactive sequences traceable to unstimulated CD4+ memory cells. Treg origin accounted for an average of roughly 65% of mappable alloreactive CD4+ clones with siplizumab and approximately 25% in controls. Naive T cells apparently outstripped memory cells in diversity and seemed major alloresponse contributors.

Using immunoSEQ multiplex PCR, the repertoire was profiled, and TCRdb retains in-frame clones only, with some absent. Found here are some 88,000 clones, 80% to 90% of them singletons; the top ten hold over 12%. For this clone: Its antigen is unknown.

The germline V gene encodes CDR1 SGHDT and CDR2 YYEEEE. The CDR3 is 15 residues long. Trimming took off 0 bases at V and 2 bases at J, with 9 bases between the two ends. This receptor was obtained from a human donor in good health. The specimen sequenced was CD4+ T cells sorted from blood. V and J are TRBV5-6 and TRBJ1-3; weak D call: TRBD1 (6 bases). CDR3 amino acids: CASSLDRVAGNTIYF. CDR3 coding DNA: TGTGCCAGCAGCTTGGACAGGGTGGCTGGAAACACCATATATTTT. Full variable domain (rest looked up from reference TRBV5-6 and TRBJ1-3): DAGVTQSPTHLIKTRGQQVTLRCSPKSGHDTVSWYQQALGQGPQFIFQYYEEEERQRGNFPDRFSGHQFPNYSSELNVNALLLGDSALYLCASSLDRVAGNTIYFGEGSWLTVV.